The 11 T cell receptor beta chains in this list originate from one sample, sequenced in a study of T cell responses to AZD1222 COVID-19 vaccine. TCRdb's table, derived via immunoSEQ multiplex PCR, lists solely in-frame clones and lacks some. The sample has roughly 120,000 clones, about 85% seen once; the top ten hold approximately 2.6%. This specimen was peripheral blood, taken 28 days after the second AZD1222 dose. These receptors all come from an adult who received the AZD1222 COVID-19 vaccine.

A few counts support this clone. The rearrangement uses TRBV19 and TRBJ2-3, with 8 bases matching TRBD2. Germline values: CDR1 LNHDA, CDR2 SQIVND (reference sequence). This CDR3 has 14 amino acids. Losses at the gene ends were 7 bases for V and 4 bases for J; bases not matched to a gene: 7. The CDR3 reads CASKPGLVADTQYF. The CDR3 nucleotides read TGTGCCAGTAAGCCGGGACTAGTAGCAGATACGCAGTATTTT.

This clone was seen a single time. The chain recombines TRBV6-5 with TRBJ1-2, with D uncertain. CDR1 MNHEY and CDR2 SVGAGI come from the germline V gene. This CDR3 is built from 11 residues. The V gene lost 7 bases and the J gene lost 7 bases, with 10 bases spanning the gap. The CDR3 DNA reads TGTGCCAGCAACGAAAACGGTGGCTACACCTTC. Protein product: CASNENGGYTF.

The J gene is TRBJ1-1, the V gene TRBV6-5; D remains ambiguous. Trimming removed 5 bases from V and 4 bases from J, with 8 bases in between. CDR1 and CDR2 (germline): MNHEY, SVGAGI. The CDR3 is made up of 12 amino acids. The CDR3 nucleotides read TGTGCCAGCAGTCGACTCGGCACTGAAGCTTTCTTT. Translating it yields CASSRLGTEAFF.

The chain couples TRBV6-5 to TRBJ1-6, with D perhaps TRBD1 (6 bases). Trimming took 10 bases from V and 7 from J, leaving 17 bases between them. The CDR3 has 14 residues. Germline CDR1 reads MNHEY; CDR2 reads SVGAGI. CDR3 coding DNA: TGTGCCACCTCAATGGAGGGGGAGAATTCACCCCTCCACTTT. Translated: CATSMEGENSPLHF.

This sequence joins TRBV21-1 and TRBJ2-1. TRBV21-1 is a documented pseudogene. This CDR3 has 16 residues. The DNA of the CDR3 is TGTGCCAGCAGCAAGTGTAAGGGGGGACCCTACAATGAGCAGTTCTTC. This codes for CASSKCKGGPYNEQFF.

V and J are TRBV27 and TRBJ2-3, with 10 bases lining up with TRBD1. This CDR3 is built from 15 residues. With V trimmed by 3 bases and J by 4 bases, 4 bases remained unmatched. The V gene's germline CDR1 is MNHEY and CDR2 SMNVEV (reference sequence). The CDR3 protein is CASSFGTGVPDTQYF. The DNA for the CDR3 is TGTGCCAGCAGTTTTGGGACAGGGGTGCCAGATACGCAGTATTTT.

About this clone itself: This sample includes further DNA sequences coding for the same CDR3. The chain links TRBV7-2 to TRBJ2-6; the D gene is possibly TRBD2 (5 bases). Germline CDR1 and CDR2: SGHTA and FQGNSA. The CDR3 covers 15 residues. Trimming took 1 base from V and 1 from J, leaving 5 bases between them. The CDR3 DNA is TGTGCCAGCAGCTTAGGAGGGTCTGGGGCCAACGTCCTGACTTTC. This gives the protein CASSLGGSGANVLTF.

This chain connects TRBV13 to TRBJ2-2; D possibly corresponds to TRBD1 (5 bases). V dropped 3 bases and J dropped 5 bases, with 10 bases sitting between them. This CDR3 spans 14 amino acids. Germline V CDR1 and CDR2: PRHDT, FYEKMQ (reference sequence). The CDR3 loop reads CASSFAGMTGELFF. CDR3 coding DNA: TGTGCCAGCAGCTTCGCAGGGATGACCGGGGAGCTGTTTTTT.

This clone has just one count. CDR3 in DNA: TGTGCCAGCATAGCAGGGGTTTCTGGCTACACCTTC. Translated: CASIAGVSGYTF. This chain joins TRBV6-4 and TRBJ1-2; the D gene is possibly TRBD1 (6 bases). Germline assignment: CDR1 MRHNA and CDR2 SNTAGT. The CDR3 contains 12 residues. V was shortened by 7 bases and J by 7 bases, with 13 bases between the two germline ends.

The J gene is TRBJ1-4, the V gene TRBV4-2, with D unclear. CDR3 length: 16 amino acids. The germline V gene encodes CDR1 LGHNA and CDR2 YNFKEQ. Trimming cost V 1 base and J 0 bases, with 9 bases left between them. In DNA form, the CDR3 reads TGTGCCAGCAGCCAAGTTCTGAGGGCAACTAATGAAAAACTGTTTTTT. Translating gives CASSQVLRATNEKLFF.

The chain has TRBV7-2 and TRBJ1-2; tentatively, D is TRBD1 (6 bases). With 4 bases removed from V and 4 bases from J, the gap between germline ends came to 16 bases. The CDR3 runs to 15 residues. Germline lookup yields CDR1 SGHTA and CDR2 FQGNSA. CDR3 sequence: CASSSVGRGAYGYTF. The CDR3 DNA reads TGTGCCAGCAGCTCGGTGGGCAGGGGAGCCTATGGCTACACCTTC.